This record concerns one T cell receptor (beta chain) sequence. Its target antigen remains unknown. Per-base qualities were not stored, and no clone one base away is much larger. For deep sequencing, PBMC libraries mostly used roughly 0.5 ug of input genomic DNA, with six replicates for each sample. The immunoSEQ hsTCRbeta kit was used to prepare TCRbeta libraries, following the manufacturer's instructions. The completed libraries were mixed into a single pool at 3 nM, then sequenced with an Illumina NovaSeq 6000 S4 flow cell. In the paper's pipeline: Raw data preprocessing and quality control were performed with the immunoSEQ Analyzer. The analysis was limited to productive rearrangements, and each clonotype was defined by a unique CDR3 amino acid sequence. Repertoire clonality was estimated as the Gini-Simpson index, which was computed with the R package tcR. Student's t test was used to compare Gini indices, while Pearson correlation assessed associations with tumor size change. Drawn from immuneACCESS, this table holds only the in-frame rearrangements with V and J called that TCRdb kept. Clones are partly lost; checked studies trace under half to an unresolved V gene and leave the rest unexplained. V, J and clone size are taken as reported in that table, and D and trimming were inferred from the DNA itself. This sample has 15,000 to 20,000 clones in its table, and roughly 66% of those were observed once. The ten largest clones capture roughly 2.5% of the sample.

The sample is drawn from a study of neoadjuvant anti-PD-1 for oral cavity cancer (dated by TCRdb to 2020 to 2022). Background on the whole study: Three to four biweekly doses of nivolumab at 3 mg/kg were mostly administered to patients before curative-intent surgical resection. Patients without progression received a fourth nivolumab dose around day 43 and underwent definitive surgical resection on days 50-56. Patients with complete response, partial response or stable disease by RECIST 1.1 were defined as responders, whereas patients with progression were defined as non-responders. The parent correlative cohort included about a dozen patients, with an approximately 32% response rate.

The time point tag for this specimen amounts to: before neoadjuvant nivolumab. Patients were newly diagnosed with stage II-IVA oral cavity squamous cell carcinoma and had received no prior systemic or radiation treatment. The cohort consisted of patients with HPV-negative, locally advanced oral cavity squamous cell carcinoma. Peripheral blood mononuclear cells were analyzed directly, without maintenance or expansion in culture. The samples were drawn from a longitudinal correlative study tied to a single-arm phase II trial testing neoadjuvant nivolumab in oral cavity squamous cell carcinoma. Subject-matched pre- and post-treatment PBMCs and tumors from three responders and three non-responders underwent genomic DNA-based TCRbeta sequencing. Peripheral blood mononuclear cells were collected once before nivolumab treatment and again after treatment, at the time of surgery. The Maxwell RSC DNA from Cells kit was used to isolate genomic DNA from PBMCs.

V is pared back by 0 bases and J by 3 bases, with 6 bases lying between the germline termini. Per the germline V gene (reference sequence), GTSNPN is the CDR1 and SVGIG is the CDR2. The CDR3 holds 13 amino acids from the cysteine to the phenylalanine. Only the CDR3 part of the read is kept: 39 bases, read in frame from the first base. Overall study outcomes, separate from this receptor: Higher pretreatment blood Treg/Th17 ratios correlated with both higher pretreatment blood TCRbeta clonality and lower post-treatment tumor TCRbeta clonality. The TCR analyses had only a few patients in each response group, and the authors called for validation in larger cohorts. After neoadjuvant nivolumab, significantly higher T cell clonality (Gini index) was found within PBMCs in non-responders than in responders.

The input for sequencing was PBMCs, taken before nivolumab (anti-PD-1) treatment. This receptor chain uses TRBV30 and TRBJ1-5; a confident D gene designation cannot be given. This clonotype originated in a person between 40 and 85 years old with oral cavity squamous cell carcinoma. The CDR3 protein: CAWSVEHNQPQHF. Read as DNA, the sequence is TGTGCCTGGAGTGTAGAGCACAATCAGCCCCAGCATTTT.